This T cell receptor (beta chain) was identified in a study of metastatic and nonmetastatic thyroid tumors. Study-wide context: The comparison covered peripheral blood and tumor or nodule tissue in malignant and benign thyroid patients. The study's findings and limits: Across blood and tumor, TCR beta diversity in malignant thyroid tumors was reportedly significantly higher than in benign nodules.

CDR1 and CDR2 (germline): SGHAT, FQDESV (reference sequence). The CDR3 consists of 13 residues. Trimming removed 5 bases at V and 6 bases at J, with 13 bases between. Turning to this clone: Antigen unknown.

Study processing details: The study built a papillary thyroid cancer distant-metastasis classifier from CDR3 differences across clinicopathological groups. TCRdb re-analyzed the PCR reads through MiXCR. The authors' filters were not applied to this entry. The sample has some 10,000 clones, approximately 24% seen once. Among the patients, none had received any treatment before thyroid surgery. The clonotype originates from a female donor with papillary thyroid cancer or a benign thyroid nodule (not recorded which). Some clones in this sample may be carry-over from other donors' samples. The rearrangement uses TRBV11-1 and TRBJ1-2; no definite D call. The sequenced material came from tumor tissue. As DNA, the CDR3 is TGTGCCAGCAGCCCGGGCCCATCGGATGGCTACACCTTC. Translated, it gives CASSPGPSDGYTF.